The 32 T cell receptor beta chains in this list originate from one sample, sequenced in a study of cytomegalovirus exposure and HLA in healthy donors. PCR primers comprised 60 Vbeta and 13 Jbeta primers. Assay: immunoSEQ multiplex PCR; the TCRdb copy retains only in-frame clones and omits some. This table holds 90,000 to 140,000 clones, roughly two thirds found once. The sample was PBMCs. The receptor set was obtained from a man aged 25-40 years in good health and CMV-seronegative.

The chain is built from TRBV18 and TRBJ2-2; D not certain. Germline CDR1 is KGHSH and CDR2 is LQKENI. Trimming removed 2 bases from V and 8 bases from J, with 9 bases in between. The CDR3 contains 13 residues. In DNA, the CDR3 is TGTGCCAGCTCACCAGGGCCGCCTGGGGAGCTGTTTTTT. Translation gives CASSPGPPGELFF.

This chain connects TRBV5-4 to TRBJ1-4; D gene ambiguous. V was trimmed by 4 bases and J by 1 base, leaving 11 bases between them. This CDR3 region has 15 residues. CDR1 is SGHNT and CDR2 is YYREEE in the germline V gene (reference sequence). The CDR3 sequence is CASSVGGITNEKLFF. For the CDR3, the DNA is TGTGCCAGCAGCGTCGGCGGGATAACTAATGAAAAACTGTTTTTT.

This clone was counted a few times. The CDR3 nucleotides are TGTGCTAGTGGTTTGGGACAGGGGGCGTCCTACGAGCAGTACTTC. This translates into CASGLGQGASYEQYF. V is TRBV12-5 and J is TRBJ2-7, with 10 bases identical to TRBD1. The CDR3 spans 15 residues. Germline-derived CDR1 and CDR2 are LGHNT and FRNRAP. The junction had 1 base not matched to a gene; V was cut back by 1 base and J by 1 base.

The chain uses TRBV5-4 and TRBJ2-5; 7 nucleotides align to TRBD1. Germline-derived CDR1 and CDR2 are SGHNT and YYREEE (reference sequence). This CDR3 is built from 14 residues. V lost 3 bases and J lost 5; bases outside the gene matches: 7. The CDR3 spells CASSSMTGRETQYF. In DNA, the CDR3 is TGTGCCAGCAGCTCCATGACAGGGCGGGAGACCCAGTACTTC.

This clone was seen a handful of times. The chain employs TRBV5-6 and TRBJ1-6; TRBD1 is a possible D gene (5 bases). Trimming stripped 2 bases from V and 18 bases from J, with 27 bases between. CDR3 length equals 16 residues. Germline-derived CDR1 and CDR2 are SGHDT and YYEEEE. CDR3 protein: CASSFSGTQNRDGHHF. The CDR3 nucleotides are TGTGCCAGCAGCTTTAGCGGAACTCAAAATCGCGATGGACACCACTTT.

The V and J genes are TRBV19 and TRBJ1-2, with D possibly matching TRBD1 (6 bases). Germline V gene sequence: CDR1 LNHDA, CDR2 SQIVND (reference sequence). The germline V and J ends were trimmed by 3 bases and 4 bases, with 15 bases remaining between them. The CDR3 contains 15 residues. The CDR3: CASSMKKGVGYGYTF. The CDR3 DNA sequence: TGTGCCAGTAGTATGAAGAAGGGGGTCGGCTATGGCTACACCTTC.

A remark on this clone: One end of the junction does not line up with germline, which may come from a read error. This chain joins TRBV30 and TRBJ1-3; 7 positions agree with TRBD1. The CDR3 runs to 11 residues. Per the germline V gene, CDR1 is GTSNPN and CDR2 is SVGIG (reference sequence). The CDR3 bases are TGTGCCTGGAGTGTACAGGGGACATTAAGGTTT. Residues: CAWSVQGTLRF.

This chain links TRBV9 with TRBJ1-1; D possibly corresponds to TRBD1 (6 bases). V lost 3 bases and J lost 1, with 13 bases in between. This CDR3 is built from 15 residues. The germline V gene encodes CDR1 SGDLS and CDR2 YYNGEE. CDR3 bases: TGTGCCAGCAGCGCACACAGGGCCCCGAACACTGAAGCTTTCTTT. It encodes CASSAHRAPNTEAFF. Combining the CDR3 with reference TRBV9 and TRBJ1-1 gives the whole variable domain DSGVTQTPKHLITATGQRVTLRCSPRSGDLSVYWYQQSLDQGLQFLIQYYNGEERAKGNILERFSAQQFPDLHSELNLSSLELGDSALYFCASSAHRAPNTEAFFGQGTRLTVV.

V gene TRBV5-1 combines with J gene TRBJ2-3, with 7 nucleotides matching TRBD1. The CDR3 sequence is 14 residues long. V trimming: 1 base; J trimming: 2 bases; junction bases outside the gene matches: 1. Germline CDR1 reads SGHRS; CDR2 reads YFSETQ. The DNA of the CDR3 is TGCGCCAGCAGCTTGCAGGGGGACACAGATACGCAGTATTTT. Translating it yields CASSLQGDTDTQYF.

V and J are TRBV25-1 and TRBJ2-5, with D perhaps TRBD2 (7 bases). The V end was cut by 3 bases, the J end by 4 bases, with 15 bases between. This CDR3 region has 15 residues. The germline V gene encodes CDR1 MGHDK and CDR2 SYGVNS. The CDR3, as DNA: TGTGCCAGCAGTGATGGGAGGGGGACCGGAGAGACCCAGTACTTC. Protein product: CASSDGRGTGETQYF.

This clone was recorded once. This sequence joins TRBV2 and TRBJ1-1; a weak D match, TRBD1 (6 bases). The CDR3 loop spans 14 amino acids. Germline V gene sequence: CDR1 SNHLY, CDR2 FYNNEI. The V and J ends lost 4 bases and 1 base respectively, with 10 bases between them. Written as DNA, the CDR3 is TGTGCCAGCAGTGTTCAGGGGAGGAACACTGAAGCTTTCTTT. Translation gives CASSVQGRNTEAFF.

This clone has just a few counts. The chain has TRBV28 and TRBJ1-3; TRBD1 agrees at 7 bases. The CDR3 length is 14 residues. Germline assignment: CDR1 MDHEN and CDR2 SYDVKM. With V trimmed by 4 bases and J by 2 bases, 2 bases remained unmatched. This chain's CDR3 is CASSSTGTGNTIYF. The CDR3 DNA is TGTGCCAGCAGTTCGACAGGGACTGGAAACACCATATATTTT.

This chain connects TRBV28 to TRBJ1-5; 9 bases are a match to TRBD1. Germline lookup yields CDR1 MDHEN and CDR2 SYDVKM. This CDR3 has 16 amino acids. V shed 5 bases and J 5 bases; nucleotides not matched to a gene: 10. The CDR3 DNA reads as TGTGCCAGCAGTGCGAGACAGGGGGGACGGGATCAGCCCCAGCATTTT. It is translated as CASSARQGGRDQPQHF.

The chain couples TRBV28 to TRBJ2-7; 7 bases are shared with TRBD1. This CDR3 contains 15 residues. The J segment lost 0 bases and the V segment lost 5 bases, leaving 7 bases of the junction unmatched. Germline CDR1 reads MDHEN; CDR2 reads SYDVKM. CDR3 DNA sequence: TGTGCCAGCAGTCCCTCCGGGACAGCCTCCTACGAGCAGTACTTC. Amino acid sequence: CASSPSGTASYEQYF.

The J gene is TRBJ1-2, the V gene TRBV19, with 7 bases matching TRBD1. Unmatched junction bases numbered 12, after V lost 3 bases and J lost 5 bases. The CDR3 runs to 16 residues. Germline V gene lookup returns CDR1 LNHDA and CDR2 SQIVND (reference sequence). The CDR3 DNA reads TGTGCCAGTAGTATTTACCGGGACAGAGCATCGTATGGCTACACCTTC. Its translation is CASSIYRDRASYGYTF.

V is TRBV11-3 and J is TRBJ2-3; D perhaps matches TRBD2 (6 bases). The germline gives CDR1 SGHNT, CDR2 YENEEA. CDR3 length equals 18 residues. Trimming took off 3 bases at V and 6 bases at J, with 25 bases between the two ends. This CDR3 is CASSLGFAGFGSGDTQYF. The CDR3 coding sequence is TGTGCCAGCAGCTTGGGCTTTGCGGGCTTCGGGAGCGGCGATACGCAGTATTTT.

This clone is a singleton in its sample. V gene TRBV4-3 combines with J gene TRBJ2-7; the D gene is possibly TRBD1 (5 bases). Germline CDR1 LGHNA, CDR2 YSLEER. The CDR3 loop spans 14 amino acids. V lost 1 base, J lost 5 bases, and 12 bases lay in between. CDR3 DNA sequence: TGCGCCAGCAGCCAAGGACGGAAAGGGGACGAGCAGTACTTC. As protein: CASSQGRKGDEQYF.

The CDR3 coding sequence is TGTGCCAGCAGTGAAAGTGGGACAGGGGGCTACGAGCAGTACTTC. The encoded protein is CASSESGTGGYEQYF. The rearrangement links TRBV6-1 to TRBJ2-7; 11 nucleotides match TRBD1. V lost 2 bases to trimming and J lost 3 bases; unmatched junction nucleotides: 3. Germline CDR1 and CDR2: MNHNS and SASEGT. CDR3 length equals 15 residues.

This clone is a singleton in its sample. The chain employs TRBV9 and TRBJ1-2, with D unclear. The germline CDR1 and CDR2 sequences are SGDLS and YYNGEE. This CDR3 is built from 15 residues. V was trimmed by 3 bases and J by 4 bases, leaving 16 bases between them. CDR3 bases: TGTGCCAGCAGCGCGGAAAATACAGCCTCCTATGGCTACACCTTC. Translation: CASSAENTASYGYTF.

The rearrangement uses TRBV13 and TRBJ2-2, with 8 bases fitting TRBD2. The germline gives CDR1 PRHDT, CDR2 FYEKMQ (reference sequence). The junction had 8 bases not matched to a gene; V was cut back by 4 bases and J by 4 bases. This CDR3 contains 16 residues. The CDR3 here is CASSYDLSGATGELFF. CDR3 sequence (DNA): TGTGCCAGCAGCTATGATCTTAGCGGGGCCACCGGGGAGCTGTTTTTT.

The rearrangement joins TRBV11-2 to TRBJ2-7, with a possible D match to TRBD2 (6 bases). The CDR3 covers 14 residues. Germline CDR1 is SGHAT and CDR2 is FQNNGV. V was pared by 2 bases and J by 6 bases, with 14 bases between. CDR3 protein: CASSLIAGLSEQYF. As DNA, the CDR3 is TGTGCCAGCAGCTTAATTGCGGGGCTGAGCGAGCAGTACTTC.

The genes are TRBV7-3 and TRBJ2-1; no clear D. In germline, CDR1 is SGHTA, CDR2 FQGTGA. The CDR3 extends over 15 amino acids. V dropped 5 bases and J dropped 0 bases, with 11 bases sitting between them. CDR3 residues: CASSPQARSYNEQFF. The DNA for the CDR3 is TGTGCCAGCAGCCCCCAAGCCCGCTCCTACAATGAGCAGTTCTTC. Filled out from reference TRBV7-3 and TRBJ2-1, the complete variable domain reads GAGVSQTPSNKVTEKGKYVELRCDPISGHTALYWYRQSLGQGPEFLIYFQGTGAADDSGLPNDRFFAVRPEGSVSTLKIQRTERGDSAVYLCASSPQARSYNEQFFGPGTRLTVL.

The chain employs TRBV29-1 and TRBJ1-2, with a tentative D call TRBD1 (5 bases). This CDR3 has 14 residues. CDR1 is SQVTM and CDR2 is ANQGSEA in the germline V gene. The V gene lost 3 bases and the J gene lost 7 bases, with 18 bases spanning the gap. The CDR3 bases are TGCAGCGTTGAGGCGATTGGAGGAGGGGTTGGCTACACCTTC. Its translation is CSVEAIGGGVGYTF.

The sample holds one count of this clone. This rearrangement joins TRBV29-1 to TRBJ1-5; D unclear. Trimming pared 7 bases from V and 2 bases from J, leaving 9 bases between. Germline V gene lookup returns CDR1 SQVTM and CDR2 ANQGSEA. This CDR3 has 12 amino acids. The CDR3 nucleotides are TGCAGCGCGAGGGTGGGCAATCAGCCCCAGCATTTT. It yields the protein CSARVGNQPQHF.

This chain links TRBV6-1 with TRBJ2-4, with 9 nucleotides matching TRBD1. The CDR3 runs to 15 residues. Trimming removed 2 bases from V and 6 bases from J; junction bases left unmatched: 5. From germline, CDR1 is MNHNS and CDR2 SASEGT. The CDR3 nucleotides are TGTGCCAGCAGTGAACCAGGGACAGGGAGAAACATTCAGTACTTC. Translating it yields CASSEPGTGRNIQYF.

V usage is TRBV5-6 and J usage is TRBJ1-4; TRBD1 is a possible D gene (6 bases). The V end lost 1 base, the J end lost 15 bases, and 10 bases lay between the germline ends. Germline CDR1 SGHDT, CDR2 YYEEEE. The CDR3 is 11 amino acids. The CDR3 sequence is CASSLRDILFF. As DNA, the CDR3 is TGTGCCAGCAGCTTGCGGGACATCTTGTTTTTT. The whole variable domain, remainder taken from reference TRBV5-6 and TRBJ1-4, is DAGVTQSPTHLIKTRGQQVTLRCSPKSGHDTVSWYQQALGQGPQFIFQYYEEEERQRGNFPDRFSGHQFPNYSSELNVNALLLGDSALYLCASSLRDILFFGSGTQLSVL.

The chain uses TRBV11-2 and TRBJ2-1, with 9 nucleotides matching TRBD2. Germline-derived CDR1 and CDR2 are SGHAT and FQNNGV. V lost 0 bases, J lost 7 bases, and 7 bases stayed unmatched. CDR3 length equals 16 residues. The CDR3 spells CASSLEALAGRNEQFF. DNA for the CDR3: TGTGCCAGCAGCTTAGAGGCCCTAGCGGGACGTAATGAGCAGTTCTTC.

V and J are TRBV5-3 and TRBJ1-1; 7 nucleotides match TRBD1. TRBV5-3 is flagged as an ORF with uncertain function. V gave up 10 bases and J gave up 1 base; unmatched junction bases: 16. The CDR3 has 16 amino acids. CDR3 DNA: TGTGCCGGTCAGCCTCTCCTACAGGGGCAGAACACTGAAGCTTTCTTT. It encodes CAGQPLLQGQNTEAFF.

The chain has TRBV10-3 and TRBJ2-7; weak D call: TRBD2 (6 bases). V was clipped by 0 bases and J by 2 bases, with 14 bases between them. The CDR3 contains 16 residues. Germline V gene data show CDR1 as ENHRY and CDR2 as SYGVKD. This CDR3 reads CAISESNPGVAYEQYF. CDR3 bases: TGTGCCATCAGTGAGTCTAACCCGGGAGTAGCCTACGAGCAGTACTTC.

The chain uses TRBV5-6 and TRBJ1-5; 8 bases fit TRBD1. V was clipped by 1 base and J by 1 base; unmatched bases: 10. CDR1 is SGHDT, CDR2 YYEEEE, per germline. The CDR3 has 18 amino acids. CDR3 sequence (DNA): TGTGCCAGCAGCTTGTACAGGGGGGTCCCGGAGAGCAATCAGCCCCAGCATTTT. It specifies CASSLYRGVPESNQPQHF.

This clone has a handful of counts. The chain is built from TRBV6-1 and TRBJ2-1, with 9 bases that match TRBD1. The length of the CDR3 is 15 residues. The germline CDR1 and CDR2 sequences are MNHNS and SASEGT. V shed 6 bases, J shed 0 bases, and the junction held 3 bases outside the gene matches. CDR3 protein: CASSGQGSSYNEQFF. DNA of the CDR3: TGTGCCAGCAGCGGACAGGGGAGCTCCTACAATGAGCAGTTCTTC.

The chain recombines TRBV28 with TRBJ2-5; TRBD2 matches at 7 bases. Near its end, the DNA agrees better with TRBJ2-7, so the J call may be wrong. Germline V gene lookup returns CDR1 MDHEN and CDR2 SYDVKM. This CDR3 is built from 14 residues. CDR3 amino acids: CASSLTGGAYEQYF. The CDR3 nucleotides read TGTGCCAGCAGTTTAACGGGAGGCGCCTACGAGCAGTACTTC.